The clone carrying this T cell receptor (beta chain) was seen only a few times. Its antigen is currently unknown. This sample was taken from a study of T cell repertoires in cytomegalovirus infection. The overall study: HLA-C-restricted CMV epitopes, recently identified, and well-studied HLA-B-restricted ones were used by the study. CMV infection and matching HLA type were both indicated by public TCR beta signatures. Regarding the study as a whole: Carriers of CMV plus the relevant HLA were identified by cumulative public TCR beta family frequency. HLA-C-restricted CMV-specific TCR beta clonotypes prevailed in the ex vivo response.

The V end was cut by 0 bases, the J end by 3 bases, with 14 bases between. CDR3 length: 17 residues. Looked up from germline, CDR1 is MGHRA and CDR2 is YSYEKL. TCRdb recomputed calls from the reads with MiXCR, one row per CDR3 protein. In the table there are roughly 990,000 distinct CDR3 sequences, approximately 31% of which are singletons. This chain connects TRBV4-1 to TRBJ2-2; D is perhaps TRBD1 (6 bases). This TCR derives from a human donor in good health (CMV status not recorded). Some clones in this sample may be carry-over from other donors' samples. The sample here was cultured CD8+ T cells from PBMCs, taken from culture after CMV antigen stimulation. Here the CDR3 reads CASSQEEQGPYTGELFF. CDR3 nucleotides: TGCGCCAGCAGCCAAGAGGAGCAGGGGCCGTACACCGGGGAGCTGTTTTTT.